These 8 T cell receptor beta chains share one sample of origin, sequenced in a study of a mutant IDH1 vaccine in newly diagnosed glioma. The repertoire was sequenced with immunoSEQ multiplex PCR; TCRdb's copy has only in-frame clones and lacks some. The sample lists some 60,000 clones; approximately 92% were seen once. The time point: baseline, week 1 (first vaccination visit). Documented treatment: pre-vaccination baseline after standard-of-care therapy. This sample comprised PBMCs, obtained from a glioma patient treated with radiotherapy, temozolomide or both. These receptor sequences come from a man in his fifties or sixties with glioma.

The rearrangement links TRBV28 to TRBJ1-6; D is unclear. CDR3 length: 12 residues. Germline lookup yields CDR1 MDHEN and CDR2 SYDVKM. Trimming removed 8 bases from V and 9 bases from J, with 11 bases in between. The CDR3 sequence is CASGLIGSPLHF. The DNA for the CDR3 is TGTGCCAGCGGCCTAATAGGTTCACCCCTCCACTTT.

The genes are TRBV7-9 and TRBJ2-5, with no clear D. The CDR3 is made up of 15 amino acids. The V end was cut by 5 bases, the J end by 1 base, with 14 bases between. Germline CDR1 and CDR2: SEHNR and FQNEAQ (reference sequence). CDR3 nucleotide sequence: TGTGCCAGCAGCCCAAAGATGAAGTCCCAAGAGACCCAGTACTTC. Its protein product is CASSPKMKSQETQYF.

This clone has a single count. The chain carries TRBV7-2 and TRBJ2-3; unclear D gene. The V end lost 6 bases, the J end lost 6 bases, and 7 bases lay between the germline ends. CDR3 length: 11 amino acids. CDR1 and CDR2 from the germline V gene are SGHTA and FQGNSA. This CDR3 reads CASRSGDTQYF. In DNA, the CDR3 is TGTGCCAGCAGATCAGGCGATACGCAGTATTTT.

This chain uses TRBV7-8 with TRBJ1-6; D not resolved. This CDR3 has 17 amino acids. In germline, CDR1 is SGHVS, CDR2 FQNEAQ. V lost 0 bases and J 0 bases, leaving 9 bases between the germline ends. Written as DNA, the CDR3 is TGTGCCAGCAGCTTAGCGGGCCAGACCTCCTATAATTCACCCCTCCACTTT. It is translated as CASSLAGQTSYNSPLHF.

The chain carries TRBV7-3 and TRBJ1-1, with a weak D call TRBD1 (5 bases). This CDR3 has 15 residues. V lost 2 bases, J lost 1 base, and 11 bases lay in between. The germline CDR1 and CDR2 sequences are SGHTA and FQGTGA. CDR3 sequence reads: CASSLGPGRNTEAFF. Here the CDR3 DNA reads TGTGCCAGCAGCTTAGGGCCGGGACGGAACACTGAAGCTTTCTTT. Variable domain in full (rest from reference TRBV7-3 and TRBJ1-1): GAGVSQTPSNKVTEKGKYVELRCDPISGHTALYWYRQSLGQGPEFLIYFQGTGAADDSGLPNDRFFAVRPEGSVSTLKIQRTERGDSAVYLCASSLGPGRNTEAFFGQGTRLTVV.

The chain combines TRBV5-1 with TRBJ1-3; no clear D gene. Germline CDR1 reads SGHRS; CDR2 reads YFSETQ. This CDR3 has 13 amino acids. Trimming removed 5 bases at V and 0 bases at J, with 6 bases between. The CDR3 region has the DNA TGCGCCAGCAGTGGGTTCTCTGGAAACACCATATATTTT. It codes for CASSGFSGNTIYF.

This clone has a handful of counts. The CDR3 loop is CASSLGGLALYTQYF. In DNA form, the CDR3 reads TGCGCCAGCAGCTTGGGTGGACTAGCGTTATATACGCAGTATTTT. The chain has TRBV5-1 and TRBJ2-3; 9 positions agree with TRBD2. This CDR3 region has 15 residues. The V gene end was trimmed by 0 bases and the J gene end by 7 bases; junction bases not matched to a gene: 6. The germline V gene encodes CDR1 SGHRS and CDR2 YFSETQ. Full variable domain (remainder filled in from reference TRBV5-1 and TRBJ2-3): KAGVTQTPRYLIKTRGQQVTLSCSPISGHRSVSWYQQTPGQGLQFLFEYFSETQRNKGNFPGRFSGRQFSNSRSEMNVSTLELGDSALYLCASSLGGLALYTQYFGPGTRLTVL.

This sequence joins TRBV7-9 and TRBJ2-3; D is perhaps TRBD1 or TRBD2 (5 bases each). This CDR3 spans 13 amino acids. Germline CDR1 SEHNR, CDR2 FQNEAQ (reference sequence). V lost 4 bases, J lost 10 bases, and 15 bases lay in between. For the CDR3, the DNA is TGTGCCAGCAGCTCCCGGGGCTCTATGGCGCAGTATTTT. Amino acid sequence: CASSSRGSMAQYF.